The 10 T cell receptor beta chains given below trace back to one sample, sequenced in a study of metastatic and nonmetastatic thyroid tumors. No patient received treatment before thyroid surgery. TCRdb re-called the PCR reads through MiXCR. The sample records tens of thousands of clones, 33% being singletons. The sequencing input was tumor tissue. All receptors derive from a female donor with papillary thyroid cancer or a benign thyroid nodule (not recorded which). Some clones in this sample may be carry-over from other donors' samples.

This sequence joins TRBV4-3 and TRBJ2-5; D is unclear. The CDR3 has 14 amino acids. Germline CDR1 reads LGHNA; CDR2 reads YSLEER. V lost 4 bases and J 6 bases, leaving 15 bases between the germline ends. Written as DNA, the CDR3 is TGCGCCAGCAGCCGAACACTTCTAGAGAAGACCCAGTACTTC. Residues: CASSRTLLEKTQYF.

The V gene is TRBV11-2, the J gene TRBJ2-1, with 9 bases lining up with TRBD1. The CDR3 totals 15 residues. Germline-derived CDR1 and CDR2 are SGHAT and FQNNGV. V gave up 6 bases and J gave up 6 bases; unmatched junction bases: 9. The CDR3 DNA reads TGTGCCAGCAGTTTACAGGGGGCTATAGGCAATGAGCAGTTCTTC. Protein: CASSLQGAIGNEQFF.

The chain employs TRBV6-2 or TRBV6-3 and TRBJ1-1, with D maybe TRBD1 (6 bases). The ends were cut back, 7 bases at V and 5 bases at J, with 20 bases in the middle. The V gene's germline CDR1 is MNHEY and CDR2 SVGEGT. The CDR3 consists of 15 residues. The CDR3 coding sequence is TGTGCCAGCATCGTAAGATGGGGGGCGGGAACTGAAGCTTTCTTT. Translated, it gives CASIVRWGAGTEAFF.

This chain connects TRBV7-2 to TRBJ2-7; 10 bases agree with TRBD2. Germline-derived CDR1 and CDR2 are SGHTA and FQGNSA. The CDR3 is 17 amino acids. J gave up 0 bases and V 0 bases, and 5 bases lay outside the gene matches. The CDR3 nucleotides are TGTGCCAGCAGCTTAGCAGGACTAGCGGAGAGCTCCTACGAGCAGTACTTC. Translated, it gives CASSLAGLAESSYEQYF.

This clone came up a few times. The rearrangement joins TRBV6-1 to TRBJ1-5, with TRBD1 matching over 7 bases. J was trimmed by 1 base and V by 7 bases; bases with no gene match: 7. CDR3 length: 15 residues. The germline V gene encodes CDR1 MNHNS and CDR2 SASEGT. The CDR3 DNA reads TGTGCCAGCAAATTGACAGGGTGGAGCAATCAGCCCCAGCATTTT. Amino acid sequence: CASKLTGWSNQPQHF.

Written as DNA, the CDR3 is TGTGCCAGTAGTGTGTCAGGGGCAAGAGATACGCAGTATTTT. This codes for CASSVSGARDTQYF. This chain links TRBV19 with TRBJ2-3, with a tentative D call TRBD1 (6 bases). Germline loops: CDR1 LNHDA, CDR2 SQIVND (reference sequence). The V end was cut by 5 bases, the J end by 5 bases, with 14 bases between. The CDR3 consists of 14 residues.

This clone was seen a few times. The rearrangement links TRBV6-1 to TRBJ2-3, with D tentatively TRBD2 (6 bases). This CDR3 comprises 15 residues. The V gene's germline CDR1 is MNHNS and CDR2 SASEGT. V was clipped by 6 bases and J by 6 bases, with 19 bases between them. In nucleotides, the CDR3 is TGTGCCAGCAGGAAATTGGACTACCGGACGGATACGCAGTATTTT. Protein sequence: CASRKLDYRTDTQYF.

V is TRBV27 and J is TRBJ1-2; D is perhaps TRBD1 (6 bases). CDR1 MNHEY and CDR2 SMNVEV come from the germline V gene (reference sequence). The V end was cut by 2 bases, the J end by 4 bases, with 8 bases between. This CDR3 has 13 amino acids. CDR3 residues: CASSLRGSYGYTF. CDR3 DNA sequence: TGTGCCAGCAGTTTAAGGGGGAGCTATGGCTACACCTTC.

This chain links TRBV7-8 with TRBJ2-6; no reliable D call. The germline V gene encodes CDR1 SGHVS and CDR2 FQNEAQ. Trimming shortened V by 1 base and J by 1 base, and 5 bases separated the two germline ends. CDR3 length: 15 residues. CDR3 residues: CASSLGASGANVLTF. For the CDR3, the DNA is TGTGCCAGCAGCTTAGGGGCTTCTGGGGCCAACGTCCTGACTTTC.

The chain recombines TRBV11-1 with TRBJ2-1; tentatively, D is TRBD1 or TRBD2 (5 bases each). Germline assignment: CDR1 SGHAT and CDR2 FQDESV (reference sequence). The length of the CDR3 is 15 residues. V was pared by 5 bases and J by 5 bases, with 16 bases between. CDR3 sequence: CASSQRGTEDNEQFF. The CDR3 DNA sequence: TGTGCCAGCAGCCAGAGAGGGACGGAAGACAATGAGCAGTTCTTC.